Each of the 18 T cell receptor beta chains below was sequenced from the same sample in a study of identical twins. TCRdb analysed the 5' RACE reads with MiXCR anew, one entry per CDR3 protein. Here the sample spans about 520,000 distinct CDR3 sequences, 20% to 25% being singletons. The same sample was also studied in work on T cells expressing NK-cell markers.

Sequencing input: CD4+ T cells sorted from blood. These receptors originate from a woman under 30 in good health.

This rearrangement joins TRBV29-1 to TRBJ1-3; D gene ambiguous. CDR1 is SQVTM and CDR2 is ANQGSEA in the germline V gene. V was cut by 5 bases and J by 3 bases, with 11 bases left in between. The CDR3 is 13 residues long. The CDR3 DNA is TGCAGCGTTCAGGAATTAAATGGAAACACCATATATTTT. Encoded protein: CSVQELNGNTIYF. Looking up the rest from reference TRBV29-1 and TRBJ1-3 gives the full variable domain: SAVISQKPSRDICQRGTSLTIQCQVDSQVTMMFWYRQQPGQSLTLIATANQGSEATYESGFVIDKFPISRPNLTFSTLTVSNMSPEDSSIYLCSVQELNGNTIYFGEGSWLTVV.

This clonotype appeared a few times. The chain combines TRBV7-8 with TRBJ1-5, with D unresolved. This CDR3 is built from 12 residues. V was cut by 5 bases and J by 7 bases, with 9 bases left in between. CDR1 is SGHVS, CDR2 FQNEAQ, per germline. Here the CDR3 DNA reads TGTGCCAGCAGCCTATTCCGGCAGCCCCAGCATTTT. It translates to CASSLFRQPQHF.

This clonotype was seen once. The rearrangement links TRBV20-1 to TRBJ2-7; 9 bases are a match to TRBD1. The CDR3 totals 13 residues. With 3 bases clipped from V and 3 bases from J, the junction kept 3 bases outside the gene matches. Germline V gene sequence: CDR1 DFQATT, CDR2 SNEGSKA (reference sequence). The CDR3 coding sequence is TGCAGTGCTAGTCCGGACAGGGGCTACGAGCAGTACTTC. Translated, it gives CSASPDRGYEQYF.

Many counts were recorded for this clonotype. J is TRBJ1-6 and V is TRBV5-6; no firm D call. V gave up 3 bases and J gave up 0 bases, with 10 bases separating them. Germline V gene lookup returns CDR1 SGHDT and CDR2 YYEEEE. The CDR3 totals 16 residues. This chain's CDR3 is CASSSLRSSYNSPLHF. CDR3 nucleotides: TGTGCCAGCAGCTCCCTCAGGAGCTCCTATAATTCACCCCTCCACTTT.

V gene TRBV5-5 combines with J gene TRBJ2-5; tentative D call: TRBD1 (6 bases). V was trimmed by 1 base and J by 3 bases, leaving 10 bases between them. This CDR3 is built from 14 residues. Looked up from germline, CDR1 is SGHKS and CDR2 is YYEKEE (reference sequence). CDR3 in DNA: TGTGCCAGCAGCTTGATTCCAGGGGAAGAGACCCAGTACTTC. This encodes CASSLIPGEETQYF.

This clonotype has just a few counts. This sequence joins TRBV5-1 and TRBJ1-1; D possibly corresponds to TRBD1 (5 bases). Between the trimmed V and J ends, which lost 9 bases and 1 base, there was a span of 25 bases. This CDR3 has 17 residues. In germline, CDR1 is SGHRS, CDR2 YFSETQ. The CDR3 nucleotides are TGCGCCACCTCGTCCGGTCCGGGGCTCCCAGGGAACACTGAAGCTTTCTTT. Amino acids: CATSSGPGLPGNTEAFF.

The genes are TRBV5-6 and TRBJ1-2, with D perhaps TRBD1 (5 bases). Looked up from germline, CDR1 is SGHDT and CDR2 is YYEEEE. Trimming cost V 2 bases and J 7 bases, with 12 bases left between them. The CDR3 spans 13 residues. Here the CDR3 reads CASSFTGQPGYTF. The CDR3 nucleotides are TGTGCCAGCAGCTTTACAGGCCAGCCTGGCTACACCTTC.

V is TRBV9 and J is TRBJ2-3; D not certain. Between the trimmed V and J ends, which lost 1 base and 4 bases, there was a span of 13 bases. The CDR3 spans 15 residues. Germline V gene lookup returns CDR1 SGDLS and CDR2 YYNGEE. CDR3 protein: CASSVQPRSPDTQYF. CDR3 nucleotides: TGTGCCAGCAGCGTACAACCTAGGTCCCCAGATACGCAGTATTTT.

This sequence joins TRBV4-3 and TRBJ2-6; 9 nucleotides line up with TRBD1. V dropped 1 base and J dropped 4; count of bases not matched to a gene: 8. The CDR3 is 18 residues long. Germline V gives CDR1 LGHNA, CDR2 YSLEER. CDR3 region: CASSQVAGTGPGANVLTF. Written as DNA, the CDR3 is TGCGCCAGCAGCCAAGTAGCCGGGACAGGGCCCGGGGCCAACGTCCTGACTTTC.

Regarding this clonotype: The germline gene is not matched at one end of the junction; a read error may be the cause. The chain links TRBV5-6 to TRBJ2-7, with D tentatively TRBD2 (5 bases). This CDR3 is built from 13 residues. Looked up from germline, CDR1 is SGHDT and CDR2 is YYEEEE. The DNA of the CDR3 is TGTGCCATCAGCCACGGACTCCTTTGCGAGCAGTACTTC. Protein sequence: CAISHGLLCEQYF. The entire variable domain, with the rest obtained from reference TRBV5-6 and TRBJ2-7, is as follows: DAGVTQSPTHLIKTRGQQVTLRCSPKSGHDTVSWYQQALGQGPQFIFQYYEEEERQRGNFPDRFSGHQFPNYSSELNVNALLLGDSALYLCAISHGLLCEQYFGPGTRLTVT.

In its sample, this clonotype was seen a few times. V and J are TRBV12-5 and TRBJ2-5; D gene uncertain. Germline CDR1 is LGHNT and CDR2 is FRNRAP. There are 11 residues in the CDR3. Trimming shortened V by 8 bases and J by 3 bases, and 7 bases separated the two germline ends. CDR3 DNA sequence: TGTGCTAGTAAGCAAAAAGAGACCCAGTACTTC. Its protein product is CASKQKETQYF. The full variable domain, with the rest looked up from reference TRBV12-5 and TRBJ2-5, is DARVTQTPRHKVTEMGQEVTMRCQPILGHNTVFWYRQTMMQGLELLAYFRNRAPLDDSGMPKDRFSAEMPDATLATLKIQPSEPRDSAVYFCASKQKETQYFGPGTRLLVL.

This chain connects TRBV7-2 to TRBJ2-7; 10 nucleotides match TRBD2. CDR3 length equals 16 residues. V shed 3 bases and J 2 bases; nucleotides not matched to a gene: 7. CDR1 is SGHTA and CDR2 is FQGNSA in the germline V gene. CDR3 nucleotide sequence: TGTGCCAGCAGCTTCGCTAGCGGGAGAAGTACCTACGAGCAGTACTTC. It is translated as CASSFASGRSTYEQYF. Supplemented by reference TRBV7-2 and TRBJ2-7, the full variable domain reads GAGVSQSPSNKVTEKGKDVELRCDPISGHTALYWYRQSLGQGLEFLIYFQGNSAPDKSGLPSDRFSAERTGGSVSTLTIQRTQQEDSAVYLCASSFASGRSTYEQYFGPGTRLTVT.

The chain combines TRBV29-1 with TRBJ1-2; the D gene is possibly TRBD1 (5 bases). V lost 3 bases, J lost 1 base, and 9 bases lay in between. CDR1 is SQVTM and CDR2 is ANQGSEA in the germline V gene. This CDR3 has 13 amino acids. The DNA of the CDR3 is TGCAGCGTTGAGGGGGACCGTAACTATGGCTACACCTTC. Its translation: CSVEGDRNYGYTF. Complete variable domain (other parts from reference TRBV29-1 and TRBJ1-2): SAVISQKPSRDICQRGTSLTIQCQVDSQVTMMFWYRQQPGQSLTLIATANQGSEATYESGFVIDKFPISRPNLTFSTLTVSNMSPEDSSIYLCSVEGDRNYGYTFGSGTRLTVV.

This rearrangement joins TRBV12-3 or TRBV12-4 to TRBJ2-1; tentative D call: TRBD1 (5 bases). CDR3 length: 14 residues. V shed 7 bases and J shed 4 bases, with 14 bases lying between them. For the CDR3, the DNA is TGTGCCAGCACCGTGACAGAAATTTACAATGAGCAGTTCTTC. It specifies CASTVTEIYNEQFF.

The V gene is TRBV6-1, the J gene TRBJ2-1; 8 bases match TRBD2. The CDR3 has 13 amino acids. The V gene end was trimmed by 6 bases and the J gene end by 7 bases; junction bases not matched to a gene: 5. Germline CDR1 MNHNS, CDR2 SASEGT. The CDR3 spells CASSGLARNEQFF. The CDR3 bases are TGTGCCAGCAGCGGACTAGCTAGGAATGAGCAGTTCTTC.

The chain employs TRBV12-3 or TRBV12-4 and TRBJ2-3; weak D call: TRBD1 (5 bases). The V and J ends lost 9 bases and 3 bases respectively, with 19 bases between them. The CDR3 loop spans 15 amino acids. CDR3 amino acids: CASRFGRHRTDTQYF. For the CDR3, the DNA is TGTGCCAGTCGTTTTGGCCGCCACAGGACAGATACGCAGTATTTT.

The genes are TRBV5-1 and TRBJ2-1; 7 nucleotides align to TRBD1. The length of the CDR3 is 16 residues. Germline CDR1 is SGHRS and CDR2 is YFSETQ. The trim removed 3 bases at V and 0 bases at J, leaving 6 bases unmatched. The CDR3 coding sequence is TGCGCCAGCAGCTCCCTGGGACAGAGCTCCTACAATGAGCAGTTCTTC. Translating gives CASSSLGQSSYNEQFF. Full variable domain (rest looked up from reference TRBV5-1 and TRBJ2-1): KAGVTQTPRYLIKTRGQQVTLSCSPISGHRSVSWYQQTPGQGLQFLFEYFSETQRNKGNFPGRFSGRQFSNSRSEMNVSTLELGDSALYLCASSSLGQSSYNEQFFGPGTRLTVL.

The chain joins TRBV30 to TRBJ2-3; 8 bases agree with TRBD2. From germline, CDR1 is GTSNPN and CDR2 SVGIG (reference sequence). This CDR3 comprises 15 residues. The V segment lost 0 bases and the J segment 3 bases; nucleotides outside the gene matches: 5. The CDR3 DNA reads TGTGCCTGGAGTGTTCGAGCGGGAGCTACAGATACGCAGTATTTT. It yields the protein CAWSVRAGATDTQYF.